Each of the 28 T cell receptor beta chains below was sequenced from the same sample in a study of regulatory T cells in long-lasting Graves disease. The TCR beta library used iRepertoire HTBI primers with Arm-PCR amplification of CDR3. Each CDR3 protein is one row after TCRdb ran MiXCR on the multiplex PCR reads. Counted here are approximately 400,000 distinct CDR3 sequences, roughly 23% occurring once; the ten biggest clones make up around a quarter. Time point in this sample: persistent/refractory GD, antithyroid drugs over 5 years with positive TRAb. Construction of the TCR library relied on RNA isolated from PBMCs. Sequences were derived from peripheral blood mononuclear cells (PBMCs), sampled when the disease was refractory, from a patient treated with antithyroid drugs. The receptors come from a woman in her thirties or forties with Graves disease.

This chain uses TRBV13 with TRBJ2-7; the D gene is possibly TRBD2 (5 bases). The germline V gene encodes CDR1 PRHDT and CDR2 FYEKMQ (reference sequence). This CDR3 is built from 14 residues. Deletions cut 10 bases from V and 3 bases from J, with 19 bases between. The CDR3, as DNA: TGTGCCACTGGGGAGACAAAGCGAGGCTACGAGCAGTACTTC. This gives the protein CATGETKRGYEQYF.

To note about this clonotype: This could be a read error, since a much larger clone is one nucleotide away. The J gene is TRBJ2-5, the V gene TRBV12-3 or TRBV12-4; D possibly matches TRBD1 or TRBD2 (6 bases each). This CDR3 spans 15 amino acids. Trimming took off 7 bases at V and 6 bases at J, with 21 bases between the two ends. The CDR3 DNA follows: TGTGCCAGCACCCTCCCCAACAGGGCGGGGAAGACCCAGTACTTC. Protein sequence: CASTLPNRAGKTQYF.

In the case of this clonotype: It may be a read error: a sequence one base away is much more abundant. The V call is TRBV28, the J call TRBJ2-7, with a tentative D call TRBD2 (5 bases). The CDR3 contains 13 residues. V was trimmed by 7 bases and J by 0 bases, leaving 10 bases between them. CDR1 and CDR2 (germline): MDHEN, SYDVKM. The CDR3 protein is CASTFGVSYEQYF. In DNA form, the CDR3 reads TGTGCCAGCACCTTCGGGGTCTCCTACGAGCAGTACTTC.

This clonotype came up a few times. Just one base apart from a much larger clone, this may be a read error. The CDR3 ends on some other residue instead of the conserved phenylalanine or tryptophan, so this is likely a read error. V is TRBV28 and J is TRBJ2-5, with TRBD1 as a possible D gene (6 bases). V was clipped by 10 bases and J by 1 base, with 13 bases between them. From germline, CDR1 is MDHEN and CDR2 SYDVKM. The CDR3 consists of 13 residues. CDR3 coding DNA: TGTGCCATCACCGGACAGCGCCAAGAGACCCAGTACCTC. This gives the protein CAITGQRQETQYL.

This clonotype showed up many times. The chain combines TRBV2 with TRBJ1-6; unclear D gene. Germline V gene data show CDR1 as SNHLY and CDR2 as FYNNEI. The CDR3 length is 13 residues. V was clipped by 4 bases and J by 7 bases, with 8 bases between them. The CDR3 DNA sequence: TGTGCCAGCAGTGTTCAGTGGAATTCACCCCTCCACTTT. Its protein product is CASSVQWNSPLHF.

The chain uses TRBV28 and TRBJ2-3; D ambiguous. The germline gives CDR1 MDHEN, CDR2 SYDVKM. Trimming removed 3 bases from V and 3 bases from J, with 16 bases in between. This CDR3 comprises 16 residues. CDR3 protein: CASSFPQDLSTDTQYF. In nucleotides, the CDR3 is TGTGCCAGCAGTTTTCCACAAGACCTTAGTACAGATACGCAGTATTTT.

The sample holds many counts of this clonotype. The chain couples TRBV29-1 to TRBJ2-2, with TRBD1 matching over 8 bases. J lost 2 bases, V lost 4 bases, and 12 bases had no gene match. CDR3 length: 17 residues. CDR1 and CDR2 (germline): SQVTM, ANQGSEA. Written as DNA, the CDR3 is TGCAGCGTTGCGGGGACAGGCCAAACTCCTAACACCGGGGAGCTGTTTTTT. Residues: CSVAGTGQTPNTGELFF.

The genes are TRBV10-3 and TRBJ2-5; 11 bases agree with TRBD1. The V gene's germline CDR1 is ENHRY and CDR2 SYGVKD. The CDR3 covers 15 residues. Trimming cost V 4 bases and J 5 bases; bases outside gene matches: 6. The DNA for the CDR3 is TGTGCCATCAGTGGGACAGGGGGCATAGGGGAGACCCAGTACTTC. It yields the protein CAISGTGGIGETQYF.

This clonotype was observed once. A much larger clone differs by one base, so this may be a read error. The gene calls are TRBV12-3 or TRBV12-4 and TRBJ2-5; no definite D call. CDR3 size: 14 residues. V gave up 3 bases and J gave up 2 bases, with 10 bases separating them. CDR3 region: CASSFSGWQETQYF. Written as DNA, the CDR3 is TGTGCCAGCAGTTTTTCGGGCTGGCAAGAGACCCAGTACTTC.

In its sample, this clonotype was seen many times. One junction end does not reproduce the germline sequence, and a read error may be involved. The chain combines TRBV7-7 with TRBJ2-5; 12 bases map to TRBD2. Germline values: CDR1 SSHAT, CDR2 FNYEAQ (reference sequence). This CDR3 spans 21 amino acids. In DNA, the CDR3 is TGTGCTAGCAGCTTAGACCCAGGGATCACTAGCGGGAGGTCGGGTCCGGAGACCCAGTACTTC. This sequence encodes CASSLDPGITSGRSGPETQYF.

This clonotype was counted a few times. The V gene is TRBV30, the J gene TRBJ2-7; 10 bases are a match to TRBD1. The V gene's germline CDR1 is GTSNPN and CDR2 SVGIG (reference sequence). Losses at the gene ends were 2 bases for V and 5 bases for J; bases not matched to a gene: 3. CDR3 length: 13 residues. CDR3 sequence (DNA): TGTGCCTGGAGTCGACAGGGGGCCGACGAGCAGTACTTC. Translating gives CAWSRQGADEQYF.

This clonotype was detected only a few times. V is TRBV12-3 or TRBV12-4 and J is TRBJ2-3; 10 nucleotides align to TRBD2. With 1 base clipped from V and 1 base from J, the junction kept 5 bases outside the gene matches. The CDR3 is made up of 17 amino acids. The CDR3 nucleotides read TGTGCCAGCAGTTTAGGATGGAGCGGGAGGGGCACAGATACGCAGTATTTT. Translating gives CASSLGWSGRGTDTQYF.

The chain carries TRBV7-6 and TRBJ2-2, with 7 bases fitting TRBD1. CDR3 length: 18 residues. Germline CDR1 is SGHVS and CDR2 is FNYEAQ. The V and J ends lost 1 base and 2 bases, in that order; junction bases with no gene match: 10. The CDR3 loop is CASSLVSTGVINTGELFF. The CDR3 DNA sequence: TGTGCCAGCAGCTTAGTCTCAACAGGGGTAATAAACACCGGGGAGCTGTTTTTT.

The sample holds many counts of this clonotype. This sequence joins TRBV10-3 and TRBJ2-6; TRBD1 might be the D (6 bases). The CDR3 consists of 14 residues. The germline gives CDR1 ENHRY, CDR2 SYGVKD. Trimming shortened V by 6 bases and J by 3 bases, and 9 bases separated the two germline ends. DNA for the CDR3: TGTGCCATCAGGCAGGGGAATGGGGCCAACGTCCTGACTTTC. Its protein is CAIRQGNGANVLTF.

This clonotype was recorded many times. This sequence joins TRBV27 and TRBJ2-7; D unresolved. The CDR3 loop spans 15 amino acids. V lost 3 bases and J lost 4, with 16 bases in between. Germline loops: CDR1 MNHEY, CDR2 SMNVEV (reference sequence). The CDR3 DNA is TGTGCCAGCAGTTTCGGCCCGGCCAAATTATACGAGCAGTACTTC. Residues: CASSFGPAKLYEQYF.

The chain employs TRBV11-1 and TRBJ2-2; TRBD1 aligns across 7 bases. V lost 6 bases to trimming and J lost 2 bases; unmatched junction nucleotides: 6. From germline, CDR1 is SGHAT and CDR2 FQDESV (reference sequence). There are 15 residues in the CDR3. CDR3 amino acids: CASRRTGVNTGELFF. The CDR3 DNA is TGTGCCAGCAGACGGACAGGTGTAAACACCGGGGAGCTGTTTTTT.

The V and J genes are TRBV5-1 and TRBJ1-1, with 10 positions matching TRBD1. The CDR3 totals 15 residues. Germline CDR1 and CDR2: SGHRS and YFSETQ. Trimming removed 4 bases from V and 5 bases from J; junction bases left unmatched: 8. This CDR3 is CASSQRQGARTEAFF. The CDR3 region has the DNA TGCGCCAGCAGCCAACGACAGGGGGCGCGGACTGAAGCTTTCTTT.

The gene calls are TRBV28 and TRBJ2-1, with D perhaps assigned TRBD1 or TRBD2 (5 bases each). Trimming stripped 5 bases from V and 3 bases from J, with 8 bases between. CDR1 is MDHEN and CDR2 is SYDVKM in the germline V gene. This CDR3 has 13 amino acids. The CDR3 DNA sequence: TGTGCCAGCAGTGTTGGGGGCTACAATGAGCAGTTCTTC. Translated: CASSVGGYNEQFF.

The chain has TRBV20-1 and TRBJ2-2; 7 nucleotides line up with TRBD1. V lost 6 bases to trimming and J lost 5 bases; unmatched junction nucleotides: 9. This CDR3 is 14 amino acids long. CDR1 and CDR2 from the germline V gene are DFQATT and SNEGSKA (reference sequence). The CDR3 DNA is TGCAGTGCAACAACCGGGACAGAAACCGGGGAGCTGTTTTTT. This sequence encodes CSATTGTETGELFF.

Ten or more counts support this clonotype. This chain uses TRBV28 with TRBJ2-7; 8 bases match TRBD1. Germline CDR1 MDHEN, CDR2 SYDVKM. The CDR3 sequence is 13 residues long. V gave up 6 bases and J gave up 3 bases; unmatched junction bases: 4. DNA of the CDR3: TGTGCCAGCAGCGGGACAGGTTACTACGAGCAGTACTTC. Translated, it gives CASSGTGYYEQYF.

In this sample, this clonotype turned up a few times. V is TRBV7-8 and J is TRBJ2-4, with TRBD2 matching over 12 bases. Germline loops: CDR1 SGHVS, CDR2 FQNEAQ. Germline trimming cut 1 base from V and 4 bases from J; bases unmatched to any gene: 5. The CDR3 has 17 amino acids. CDR3 sequence: CASSLGGLAGGKNIQYF. The CDR3 nucleotides read TGTGCCAGCAGCTTAGGAGGGCTAGCGGGAGGGAAAAACATTCAGTACTTC.

This clonotype was observed many times. V and J are TRBV12-3 or TRBV12-4 and TRBJ2-5, with unresolved D. The CDR3 contains 12 residues. V gave up 7 bases and J gave up 5 bases, with 11 bases separating them. The CDR3 region has the DNA TGTGCCAGCAAGAGTAGCTCGGAGACCCAGTACTTC. Encoded protein: CASKSSSETQYF.

As DNA, the CDR3 is TGTGCCAGCAGTCAACAGGCCGGGACAGGCTCCTACGAGCAGTACTTC. Translation gives CASSQQAGTGSYEQYF. V gene TRBV3-1 combines with J gene TRBJ2-7, with 8 positions matching TRBD1. The CDR3 has 16 residues. The trim removed 6 bases at V and 0 bases at J, leaving 10 bases unmatched. Germline V gene data show CDR1 as LGHDT and CDR2 as YNNKEL (reference sequence).

This clonotype was seen ten or more times. The chain has TRBV28 and TRBJ2-5, with D maybe TRBD1 (6 bases). The length of the CDR3 is 17 residues. V lost 5 bases and J lost 7, with 26 bases in between. Germline values: CDR1 MDHEN, CDR2 SYDVKM. This CDR3 is CASSTRKTGKARWTQYF. DNA for the CDR3: TGTGCCAGCAGTACCCGAAAAACAGGGAAGGCACGTTGGACCCAGTACTTC.

This clonotype was observed many times. The genes are TRBV20-1 and TRBJ2-7; D is unresolved. Germline CDR1 is DFQATT and CDR2 is SNEGSKA (reference sequence). Trimming stripped 5 bases from V and 5 bases from J, with 13 bases between. The CDR3 extends over 12 amino acids. CDR3 sequence: CSAPRTSHEQYF. CDR3 nucleotides: TGCAGTGCTCCACGGACGAGCCACGAGCAGTACTTC.

This clonotype was seen at least ten times. The chain links TRBV28 to TRBJ2-2, with 8 bases that match TRBD2. J lost 3 bases, V lost 4 bases, and 4 bases had no gene match. There are 15 residues in the CDR3. Germline values: CDR1 MDHEN, CDR2 SYDVKM. The CDR3 DNA sequence: TGTGCCAGCAGTTACAGCGGGAGCTACACCGGGGAGCTGTTTTTT. This gives the protein CASSYSGSYTGELFF.

This clonotype was observed at least ten times. V and J are TRBV20-1 and TRBJ1-2; D ambiguous. CDR3 size: 12 residues. Germline V gene sequence: CDR1 DFQATT, CDR2 SNEGSKA (reference sequence). The V gene lost 5 bases and the J gene lost 4 bases, with 11 bases spanning the gap. CDR3 residues: CSALDGPYGYTF. In DNA form, the CDR3 reads TGCAGTGCTCTGGACGGCCCCTATGGCTACACCTTC.

This clonotype was seen ten or more times. This chain connects TRBV27 to TRBJ1-6, with no clear D. Per germline, CDR1 MNHEY and CDR2 SMNVEV (reference sequence). The CDR3 is 14 amino acids. V lost 3 bases and J lost 1, with 4 bases in between. The DNA for the CDR3 is TGTGCCAGCAGTTTCAGGTCCTATAATTCACCCCTCCACTTT. Its translation is CASSFRSYNSPLHF.